Below, 21 T cell receptor beta chains from the same sample are listed, as sequenced in a study of cytomegalovirus exposure and HLA in healthy donors. PCR employed 60 Vbeta and 13 Jbeta primers. The assay was immunoSEQ multiplex PCR, and TCRdb's table has in-frame clones only and misses some. The table includes around 130,000 clones, 65% to 80% detected once. Sequencing was done on a sample of PBMCs. The origin of the receptors is a woman between 40 and 55 years old in good health and CMV-seropositive.

J is TRBJ2-1 and V is TRBV4-3, with D perhaps TRBD2 (5 bases). With 1 base removed from V and 3 bases from J, the gap between germline ends came to 10 bases. The germline V gene encodes CDR1 LGHNA and CDR2 YSLEER. This CDR3 spans 15 amino acids. The CDR3 spells CASSQVVGLYNEQFF. CDR3 nucleotides: TGCGCCAGCAGCCAAGTGGTCGGACTCTACAATGAGCAGTTCTTC.

The J gene is TRBJ2-2, the V gene TRBV11-3; D is undetermined. V was trimmed by 5 bases and J by 4 bases, leaving 2 bases between them. Germline V gene data show CDR1 as SGHNT and CDR2 as YENEEA. CDR3 length equals 11 residues. CDR3 nucleotides: TGTGCCAGCAGCCGCACCGGGGAGCTGTTTTTT. It specifies CASSRTGELFF.

The V call is TRBV7-9, the J call TRBJ1-2; TRBD1 is a possible D gene (6 bases). Trimming shortened V by 6 bases and J by 8 bases, and 16 bases separated the two germline ends. Germline CDR1 and CDR2: SEHNR and FQNEAQ (reference sequence). CDR3 size: 13 residues. The DNA for the CDR3 is TGTGCCAGCAGATATGGACAGAACGGCGGCTACACCTTC. This translates into CASRYGQNGGYTF.

Only a few counts were recorded for this clone. This chain connects TRBV27 to TRBJ2-7, with 9 bases identical to TRBD1. Germline V gene sequence: CDR1 MNHEY, CDR2 SMNVEV (reference sequence). Trimming removed 4 bases from V and 2 bases from J; junction bases left unmatched: 3. The CDR3 has 14 amino acids. Here the CDR3 DNA reads TGTGCCAGCAGTTCGACAGGGGGGACCTACGAGCAGTACTTC. Its translation is CASSSTGGTYEQYF.

The chain recombines TRBV2 with TRBJ2-7; 7 bases fit TRBD1. Per germline, CDR1 SNHLY and CDR2 FYNNEI. The CDR3 totals 14 residues. The junction had 7 bases not matched to a gene; V was cut back by 6 bases and J by 2 bases. Written as DNA, the CDR3 is TGTGCCAGCAGGGGGACAGACCCTACCTACGAGCAGTACTTC. Protein sequence: CASRGTDPTYEQYF.

This rearrangement joins TRBV29-1 to TRBJ2-7; TRBD2 is a possible D gene (6 bases). The germline gives CDR1 SQVTM, CDR2 ANQGSEA. Trimming pared 3 bases from V and 4 bases from J, leaving 16 bases between. The CDR3 contains 14 residues. The CDR3 spells CSVEEIGGLYEQYF. In DNA form, the CDR3 reads TGCAGCGTTGAGGAGATTGGGGGACTGTACGAGCAGTACTTC.

This sequence joins TRBV30 and TRBJ2-1; TRBD1 is a possible D gene (5 bases). V was pared by 3 bases and J by 6 bases, with 9 bases between. Per germline, CDR1 GTSNPN and CDR2 SVGIG (reference sequence). This CDR3 contains 12 residues. This CDR3 reads CAWSFQGNEQFF. The CDR3 DNA reads as TGTGCCTGGAGCTTTCAGGGCAATGAGCAGTTCTTC.

CDR3 bases: TGTGCCAGCAGCTCCGGTGCAGAGGAGCCCTACGAGCAGTACTTC. This sequence encodes CASSSGAEEPYEQYF. The rearrangement joins TRBV11-2 to TRBJ2-7, with D unclear. Between the trimmed V and J ends, which lost 4 bases and 2 bases, there was a span of 15 bases. Germline assignment: CDR1 SGHAT and CDR2 FQNNGV. The CDR3 extends over 15 amino acids.

A few counts support this clone. The chain carries TRBV9 and TRBJ2-6, with 7 bases that match TRBD1. Germline CDR1 and CDR2: SGDLS and YYNGEE. The V segment lost 5 bases and the J segment 4 bases; nucleotides outside the gene matches: 6. The CDR3 runs to 15 residues. The chain's CDR3 is CASRTGLLGANVLTF. The CDR3 DNA reads TGTGCCAGCAGGACAGGGCTCCTCGGGGCCAACGTCCTGACTTTC.

This clone came up a few times. The chain couples TRBV19 to TRBJ1-2, with D unresolved. The CDR3 consists of 11 residues. CDR1 is LNHDA and CDR2 is SQIVND in the germline V gene (reference sequence). With 5 bases removed from V and 6 bases from J, the gap between germline ends came to 7 bases. The CDR3 DNA reads as TGTGCCAGTAGTGTACCAGATGGCTACACCTTC. Translation gives CASSVPDGYTF.

This sequence joins TRBV5-1 and TRBJ1-4; TRBD1 matches 11 bases. Per germline, CDR1 SGHRS and CDR2 YFSETQ. The CDR3 spans 15 residues. V was pared by 2 bases and J by 6 bases, with 3 bases of the junction left unmatched. The CDR3 bases are TGCGCCAGCAGCTTACAGGGACAGGGGGATGAAAAACTGTTTTTT. As protein: CASSLQGQGDEKLFF.

The chain recombines TRBV28 with TRBJ1-2; no clear D. Trimming removed 4 bases from V and 8 bases from J, with 8 bases in between. Germline V gene sequence: CDR1 MDHEN, CDR2 SYDVKM. This CDR3 contains 11 residues. The CDR3 loop reads CASSYKWGYTF. The DNA for the CDR3 is TGTGCCAGCAGTTACAAGTGGGGCTACACCTTC.

This chain links TRBV19 with TRBJ2-3; D not certain. This CDR3 is 15 amino acids long. Trimming cost V 1 base and J 3 bases, with 11 bases left between them. Germline assignment: CDR1 LNHDA and CDR2 SQIVND (reference sequence). CDR3 loop: CASSIASVVTDTQYF. The CDR3 nucleotides read TGTGCCAGTAGTATAGCGTCCGTTGTTACAGATACGCAGTATTTT. Based on the CDR3 plus reference TRBV19 and TRBJ2-3, the full variable domain is DGGITQSPKYLFRKEGQNVTLSCEQNLNHDAMYWYRQDPGQGLRLIYYSQIVNDFQKGDIAEGYSVSREKKESFPLTVTSAQKNPTAFYLCASSIASVVTDTQYFGPGTRLTVL.

The V call is TRBV19, the J call TRBJ1-2; D perhaps matches TRBD1 (5 bases). Deletions cut 7 bases from V and 6 bases from J, with 21 bases between. Germline V gene lookup returns CDR1 LNHDA and CDR2 SQIVND (reference sequence). This CDR3 has 15 amino acids. In nucleotides, the CDR3 is TGTGCCAGTACCCCGTGGCGCGCCAGGGTCGATGGCTACACCTTC. It codes for CASTPWRARVDGYTF.

The V gene is TRBV15, the J gene TRBJ2-1; 11 bases match TRBD2. Germline CDR1 and CDR2: LNHNV and YYDKDF (reference sequence). The ends lost 1 base at V and 9 bases at J; junction bases unmatched: 11. The CDR3 consists of 17 residues. DNA of the CDR3: TGTGCCACCAGCAGAGTCCGTACTAGCGGGAGTACCCCTGAGCAGTTCTTC. Protein: CATSRVRTSGSTPEQFF.

The rearrangement links TRBV30 to TRBJ2-7; possible D gene TRBD1, 5 bases. There are 12 residues in the CDR3. V dropped 5 bases and J dropped 5 bases, with 13 bases sitting between them. Germline loops: CDR1 GTSNPN, CDR2 SVGIG (reference sequence). CDR3: CAWDRNIHEQYF. In nucleotides, the CDR3 is TGTGCCTGGGACAGAAATATCCACGAGCAGTACTTC.

This clone was seen more than once but under ten times. The chain recombines TRBV6-6 with TRBJ1-2, with D uncertain. This CDR3 has 12 residues. V was pared by 5 bases and J by 8 bases, with 12 bases between. Per germline, CDR1 MNHNY and CDR2 SVGAGI (reference sequence). CDR3 sequence: CASSPKTWGYTF. CDR3 nucleotides: TGTGCCAGCAGTCCCAAGACTTGGGGCTACACCTTC.

The J gene is TRBJ1-2, the V gene TRBV30, with D perhaps matching TRBD1 (5 bases). The CDR3 has 14 residues. Trimming shortened V by 4 bases and J by 3 bases, and 15 bases separated the two germline ends. CDR1 is GTSNPN and CDR2 is SVGIG in the germline V gene (reference sequence). CDR3 bases: TGTGCCTGGAAGGCAGCAGGGAAGGACTATGGCTACACCTTC. This gives the protein CAWKAAGKDYGYTF.

The chain employs TRBV7-3 and TRBJ2-5; a weak D match, TRBD2 (5 bases). Trimming removed 5 bases from V and 7 bases from J, with 14 bases in between. The CDR3 length is 13 residues. Germline-derived CDR1 and CDR2 are SGHTA and FQGTGA. CDR3 region: CASSPITEGTQYF. For the CDR3, the DNA is TGTGCCAGCAGCCCAATAACAGAGGGGACCCAGTACTTC.

The rearrangement joins TRBV7-8 to TRBJ2-7; possibly TRBD2 for D (6 bases). Germline CDR1 is SGHVS and CDR2 is FQNEAQ. The CDR3 sequence is 14 residues long. Between the trimmed V and J ends, which lost 1 base and 5 bases, there was a span of 12 bases. CDR3 DNA sequence: TGTGCCAGCAGCTTAGGCGGGAAAACCCACGAGCAGTACTTC. Encoded protein: CASSLGGKTHEQYF. Based on the CDR3 plus reference TRBV7-8 and TRBJ2-7, the full variable domain is GAGVSQSPRYKVAKRGQDVALRCDPISGHVSLFWYQQALGQGPEFLTYFQNEAQLDKSGLPSDRFFAERPEGSVSTLKIQRTQQEDSAVYLCASSLGGKTHEQYFGPGTRLTVT.

The chain couples TRBV19 to TRBJ2-3, with unresolved D. CDR1 and CDR2 (germline): LNHDA, SQIVND (reference sequence). The CDR3 spans 15 residues. V gave up 6 bases and J gave up 2 bases, with 15 bases separating them. CDR3: CASRTTVPFTDTQYF. The CDR3 DNA sequence: TGTGCCAGTAGGACGACTGTTCCGTTCACAGATACGCAGTATTTT.